One sample yielded the 4 T cell receptor beta chains listed below, sequenced in a study of blood T cell repertoires in COVID-19. The assay was immunoSEQ multiplex PCR, and TCRdb's table has in-frame clones only and misses some. The table shows hundreds of thousands of clones, with over 75% occurring only once. Sequencing was done on a sample of PBMCs or T cells enriched from blood (not recorded which). These receptors came from a man younger than 45 who had recovered from COVID-19.

The chain recombines TRBV6-2 or TRBV6-3 with TRBJ1-1; 7 bases agree with TRBD1. Germline V CDR1 and CDR2: MNHEY, SVGEGT. The trim removed 5 bases at V and 6 bases at J, leaving 9 bases unmatched. CDR3 length: 14 amino acids. CDR3: CASSTFGQAPEAFF. CDR3 sequence (DNA): TGTGCCAGCAGTACCTTCGGACAGGCCCCTGAAGCTTTCTTT.

This clone was seen only once. The V and J genes are TRBV30 and TRBJ1-2; no clear D. Germline V gene sequence: CDR1 GTSNPN, CDR2 SVGIG (reference sequence). The CDR3 extends over 13 amino acids. The V end lost 3 bases, the J end lost 8 bases, and 16 bases lay between the germline ends. In nucleotides, the CDR3 is TGTGCCTGGAGGCGCCTGACCCTCGGGGGCTACACCTTC. Protein product: CAWRRLTLGGYTF.

This clone was seen more than once but under ten times. This rearrangement joins TRBV5-1 to TRBJ1-2, with TRBD1 identical over 7 bases. After removal of 0 bases from V and 5 bases from J, the junction contained 1 base not matched to a gene. The CDR3 loop spans 13 amino acids. Germline loops: CDR1 SGHRS, CDR2 YFSETQ. In DNA, the CDR3 is TGCGCCAGCAGCTTGGAGGGACAGTATGGCTACACCTTC. Translating it yields CASSLEGQYGYTF. Full variable domain (outside the CDR3, taken from reference TRBV5-1 and TRBJ1-2): KAGVTQTPRYLIKTRGQQVTLSCSPISGHRSVSWYQQTPGQGLQFLFEYFSETQRNKGNFPGRFSGRQFSNSRSEMNVSTLELGDSALYLCASSLEGQYGYTFGSGTRLTVV.

This clone was recorded once. The gene calls are TRBV3-1 (or the pseudogene TRBV3-2) and TRBJ1-1; no clear D gene. The CDR3 covers 11 residues. Trimming took off 11 bases at V and 6 bases at J, with 13 bases between the two ends. CDR1 is LGHDT, CDR2 YNNKEL, per germline (reference sequence). CDR3 DNA sequence: TGTGCCTCAAGGGTCGGGGCTGAAGCTTTCTTT. It yields the protein CASRVGAEAFF.